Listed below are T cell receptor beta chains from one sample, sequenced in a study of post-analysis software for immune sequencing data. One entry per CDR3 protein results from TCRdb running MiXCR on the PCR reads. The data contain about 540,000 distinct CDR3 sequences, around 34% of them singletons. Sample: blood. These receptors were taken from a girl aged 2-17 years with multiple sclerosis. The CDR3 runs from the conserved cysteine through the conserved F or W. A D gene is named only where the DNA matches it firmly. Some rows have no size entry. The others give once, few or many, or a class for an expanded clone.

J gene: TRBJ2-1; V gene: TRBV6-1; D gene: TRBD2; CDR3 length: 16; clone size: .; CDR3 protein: CASSGPQAGGNNEQFF; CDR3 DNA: TGTGCCAGCAGTGGCCCCCAAGCGGGGGGGAACAATGAGCAGTTCTTC
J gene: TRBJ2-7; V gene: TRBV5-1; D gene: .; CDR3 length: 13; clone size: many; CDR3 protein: CASSLGLVYEQYF; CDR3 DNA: TGCGCCAGCAGCTTGGGTCTGGTCTACGAGCAGTACTTC
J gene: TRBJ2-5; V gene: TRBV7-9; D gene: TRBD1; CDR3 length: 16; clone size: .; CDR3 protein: CASSFEGQISQETQYF; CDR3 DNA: TGTGCCAGCAGCTTCGAGGGACAGATAAGTCAAGAGACCCAGTACTTC
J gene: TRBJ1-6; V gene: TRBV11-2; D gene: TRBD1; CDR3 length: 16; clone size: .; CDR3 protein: CASSLELASGGIVLHF; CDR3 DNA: TGTGCCAGCAGCTTAGAGCTGGCGTCAGGGGGGATTGTCCTCCACTTT
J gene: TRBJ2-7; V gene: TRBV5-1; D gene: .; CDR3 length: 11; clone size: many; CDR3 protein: CASSLSGEQYF; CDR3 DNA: TGTGCCAGCTCACTCTCGGGTGAGCAGTACTTC
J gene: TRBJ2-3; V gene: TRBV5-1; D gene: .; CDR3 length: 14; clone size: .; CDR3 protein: CASTWGGATDTQYF; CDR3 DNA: TGCGCCAGCACCTGGGGCGGAGCCACAGATACGCAGTATTTT
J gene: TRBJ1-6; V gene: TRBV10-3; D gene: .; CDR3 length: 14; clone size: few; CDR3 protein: CAISDRVYNSPLHF; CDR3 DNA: TGTGCCATCAGTGACAGGGTCTATAATTCACCCCTCCACTTT
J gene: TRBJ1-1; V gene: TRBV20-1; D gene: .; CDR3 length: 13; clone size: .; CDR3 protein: CSASPAENTEAFF; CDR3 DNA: TGCAGTGCTAGTCCAGCGGAGAACACTGAAGCTTTCTTT
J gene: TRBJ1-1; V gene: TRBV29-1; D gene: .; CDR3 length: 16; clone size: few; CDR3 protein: CSVQGGAGIMNTEAFF; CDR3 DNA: TGCAGCGTTCAAGGCGGGGCTGGCATAATGAACACTGAAGCTTTCTTT
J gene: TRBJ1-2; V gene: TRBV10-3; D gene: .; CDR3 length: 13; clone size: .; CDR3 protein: CATRQPPTYGYTF; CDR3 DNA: TGTGCCACCCGACAGCCCCCAACCTATGGCTACACCTTC
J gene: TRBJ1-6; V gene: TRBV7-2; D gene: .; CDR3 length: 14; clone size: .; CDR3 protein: CASSRTSYNSPLHF; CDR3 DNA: TGTGCCAGCAGTAGGACCTCCTATAATTCACCCCTCCACTTT
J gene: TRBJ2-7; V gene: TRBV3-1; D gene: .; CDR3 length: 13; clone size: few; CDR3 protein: CASSYRVFYEQYF; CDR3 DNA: TGTGCCAGCAGCTACAGGGTTTTTTACGAGCAGTACTTC
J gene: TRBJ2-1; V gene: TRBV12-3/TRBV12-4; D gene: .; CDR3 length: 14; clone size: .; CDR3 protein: CASSLNRAGGEQFF; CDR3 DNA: TGTGCCAGCAGTTTAAACAGGGCTGGGGGTGAGCAGTTCTTC
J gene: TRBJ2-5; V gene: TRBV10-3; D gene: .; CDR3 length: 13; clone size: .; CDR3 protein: CAISDLREETQYF; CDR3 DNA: TGTGCCATCAGTGACCTCAGAGAAGAGACCCAGTACTTC
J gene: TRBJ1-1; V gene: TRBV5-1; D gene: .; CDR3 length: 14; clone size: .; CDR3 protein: CASSLQGRRTEAFF; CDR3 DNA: TGCGCCAGCAGCCTACAGGGTCGGAGGACTGAAGCTTTCTTT
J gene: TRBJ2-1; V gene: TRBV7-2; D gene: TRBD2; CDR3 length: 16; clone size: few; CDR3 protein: CASRVLGRGDYNEQFF; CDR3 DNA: TGTGCCAGCAGAGTTTTGGGGCGGGGGGACTACAATGAGCAGTTCTTC
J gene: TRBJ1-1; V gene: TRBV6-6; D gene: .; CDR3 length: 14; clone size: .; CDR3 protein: CASGLGTENTEAFF; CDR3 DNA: TGTGCCAGCGGGCTAGGGACGGAGAACACTGAAGCTTTCTTT
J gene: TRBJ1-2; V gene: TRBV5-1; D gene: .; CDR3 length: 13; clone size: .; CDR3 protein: CASSPRGVYGYTF; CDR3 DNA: TGCGCCAGCAGCCCCCGGGGAGTGTATGGCTACACCTTC
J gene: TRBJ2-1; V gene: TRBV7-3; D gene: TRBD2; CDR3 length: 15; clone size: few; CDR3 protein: CASQPAGGSYNEQFF; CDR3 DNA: TGTGCCAGCCAACCCGCGGGGGGGTCATACAATGAGCAGTTCTTC
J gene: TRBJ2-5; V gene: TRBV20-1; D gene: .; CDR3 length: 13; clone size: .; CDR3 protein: CSARVGGPETQYF; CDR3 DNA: TGCAGTGCTAGAGTCGGGGGGCCGGAGACCCAGTACTTC
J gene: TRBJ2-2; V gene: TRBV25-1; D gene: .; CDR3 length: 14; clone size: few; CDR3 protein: CASSDGGITGELFF; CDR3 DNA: TGTGCCAGCAGTGATGGAGGCATCACCGGGGAGCTGTTTTTT
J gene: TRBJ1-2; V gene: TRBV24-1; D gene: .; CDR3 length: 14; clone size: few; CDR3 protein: CATSKDAGSGGYTF; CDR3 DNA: TGTGCCACCAGCAAGGACGCAGGGTCGGGAGGCTACACCTTC
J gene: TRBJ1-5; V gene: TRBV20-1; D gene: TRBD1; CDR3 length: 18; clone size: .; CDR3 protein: CSARDGWTGGEGNQPQHF; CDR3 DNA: TGCAGTGCTAGAGATGGGTGGACAGGGGGCGAGGGCAATCAGCCCCAGCATTTT
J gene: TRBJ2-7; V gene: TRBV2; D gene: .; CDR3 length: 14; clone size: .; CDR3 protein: CASSESVFSYEQYF; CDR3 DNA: TGTGCCAGCAGTGAGAGTGTTTTCTCCTACGAGCAGTACTTC
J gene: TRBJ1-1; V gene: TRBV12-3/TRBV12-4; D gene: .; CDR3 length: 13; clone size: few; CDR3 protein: CASSPQSGREAFF; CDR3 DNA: TGTGCCAGCAGCCCTCAGTCGGGCAGGGAAGCTTTCTTT
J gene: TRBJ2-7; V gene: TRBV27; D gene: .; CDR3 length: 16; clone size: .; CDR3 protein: CASSPSGALGGYEQYF; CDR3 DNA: TGTGCCAGCAGTCCCTCGGGGGCCCTAGGAGGCTACGAGCAGTACTTC
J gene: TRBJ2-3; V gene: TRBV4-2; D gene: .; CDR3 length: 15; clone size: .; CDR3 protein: CASSQDHETTDTQYF; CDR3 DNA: TGTGCCAGCAGCCAAGACCACGAGACCACAGATACGCAGTATTTT
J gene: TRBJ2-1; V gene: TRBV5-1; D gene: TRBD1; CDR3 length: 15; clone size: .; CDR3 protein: CASSFPTGTGNEQFF; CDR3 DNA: TGCGCCAGCAGCTTCCCAACCGGGACAGGCAATGAGCAGTTCTTC